The 26 T cell receptor beta chains listed next were all sequenced from one sample in a study of T cell changes during pregnancy in multiple sclerosis. Data came from immunoSEQ multiplex PCR; TCRdb stores just in-frame clones and leaves some out. This table holds about 35,000 clones, around 90% found once. Sequencing was performed on peripheral blood, taken in the third trimester of pregnancy. These receptors were taken from a female donor in good health, enrolled as a control in a pregnancy study.

This chain uses TRBV27 with TRBJ2-5; D is perhaps TRBD1 (6 bases). V dropped 5 bases and J dropped 5 bases, with 12 bases sitting between them. The germline CDR1 and CDR2 sequences are MNHEY and SMNVEV (reference sequence). The CDR3 extends over 13 amino acids. CDR3 coding DNA: TGTGCCAGCAGTGCCACAGGGTCGGAGACCCAGTACTTC. As protein: CASSATGSETQYF.

The chain employs TRBV5-5 and TRBJ2-6; 9 bases fit TRBD1. The CDR3 runs 18 residues. Germline lookup yields CDR1 SGHKS and CDR2 YYEKEE (reference sequence). V gave up 3 bases and J gave up 2 bases; unmatched junction bases: 9. In DNA form, the CDR3 reads TGTGCCAGCAGCTACCGGACAGGGGACCAGGCTGGGGCCAACGTCCTGACTTTC. Protein product: CASSYRTGDQAGANVLTF.

In DNA form, the CDR3 reads TGTGCCACCTCGGATGGACAGGGGGCTCGGGAGCAGTTCTTC. This sequence encodes CATSDGQGAREQFF. This chain connects TRBV10-3 to TRBJ2-1, with 11 bases aligning to TRBD1. The trim removed 10 bases at V and 10 bases at J, leaving 12 bases unmatched. The CDR3 is 14 amino acids. Germline CDR1 ENHRY, CDR2 SYGVKD.

This chain joins TRBV30 and TRBJ2-7, with a possible D match to TRBD1 (6 bases). V lost 2 bases to trimming and J lost 4 bases, with 18 bases between them. CDR1 and CDR2 from the germline V gene are GTSNPN and SVGIG (reference sequence). The CDR3 runs to 15 residues. The DNA for the CDR3 is TGTGCCTGGAGTCAGAAGTCAGGGGTTACTTACGAGCAGTACTTC. Its protein is CAWSQKSGVTYEQYF.

The chain employs TRBV12-5 and TRBJ1-5; the match to TRBD1 covers 9 bases. There are 16 residues in the CDR3. Trimming removed 4 bases from V and 8 bases from J; junction bases left unmatched: 12. Germline V gene lookup returns CDR1 LGHNT and CDR2 FRNRAP. CDR3 nucleotides: TGTGCTAGTGGTTATACGGGACAGGGATGGATTAAGCCCCAGCATTTT. Translation gives CASGYTGQGWIKPQHF.

The chain couples TRBV1 to TRBJ2-7; the table's D call of TRBD2 was not tested on the DNA. TRBV1 is flagged as a pseudogene. The CDR3 length is 15 residues. The CDR3 nucleotides read TGCACCAGCAGCCAAGATCCCCTAGCCCGCTACGAGCAGTACTTC. Protein sequence: CTSSQDPLARYEQYF.

This clone turned up a few times. This chain joins TRBV7-9 and TRBJ2-7, with D possibly TRBD1 on 6 matching bases. V lost 1 base, J lost 2 bases, and 9 bases lay in between. The CDR3 contains 14 residues. Germline V gene sequence: CDR1 SEHNR, CDR2 FQNEAQ (reference sequence). The CDR3 region has the DNA TGTGCCAGCAGCTTAGGCAGGGGAACCTACGAGCAGTACTTC. Translated, it gives CASSLGRGTYEQYF.

The chain has TRBV10-3 and TRBJ2-3, with 8 bases aligning to TRBD1. Trimming cost V 4 bases and J 6 bases; bases outside gene matches: 9. CDR3 length: 15 residues. CDR1 and CDR2 from the germline V gene are ENHRY and SYGVKD. CDR3 region: CAISADRDSLDTQYF. The CDR3 nucleotides read TGTGCCATCAGTGCGGACAGGGATTCGTTGGATACGCAGTATTTT.

CDR3 sequence (DNA): TGTGCCAGCAGTGACGCGGGCGGGTCATACAATGAGCAGTTCTTC. Protein: CASSDAGGSYNEQFF. V gene TRBV2 combines with J gene TRBJ2-1, with TRBD2 as a possible D gene (5 bases). The CDR3 contains 15 residues. Germline V gene data show CDR1 as SNHLY and CDR2 as FYNNEI. V was cut by 3 bases and J by 4 bases, with 13 bases left in between.

The CDR3 protein is CASSDPLPPPGPRVDTQYF. DNA for the CDR3: TGTGCCAGCAGTGATCCGCTCCCGCCCCCAGGGCCACGGGTGGATACGCAGTATTTT. The chain is built from TRBV2 and TRBJ2-3; a possible D gene is TRBD1 (5 bases). With 3 bases removed from V and 6 bases from J, the gap between germline ends came to 28 bases. The CDR3 has 19 amino acids. The germline CDR1 and CDR2 sequences are SNHLY and FYNNEI.

The chain couples TRBV7-8 to TRBJ1-6; D is undetermined. The germline V gene encodes CDR1 SGHVS and CDR2 FQNEAQ. The CDR3 has 17 amino acids. Trimming left V 5 bases short and J 0 bases short, with 14 bases between. The CDR3 bases are TGTGCCAGCAGCCACACGGAGACTCGCTCCTATAATTCACCCCTCCACTTT. Translated, it gives CASSHTETRSYNSPLHF.

The V call is TRBV6-1, the J call TRBJ1-5; D might be TRBD1 (6 bases). Trimming left V 7 bases short and J 2 bases short, with 12 bases between. Germline V CDR1 and CDR2: MNHNS, SASEGT. This CDR3 region has 14 residues. The CDR3 sequence: CASKGGGGNQPQHF. The CDR3 DNA sequence: TGTGCCAGCAAAGGAGGGGGGGGCAATCAGCCCCAGCATTTT.

The rearrangement links TRBV7-9 to TRBJ2-1; D is unresolved. Germline V lookup: CDR1 SEHNR, CDR2 FQNEAQ (reference sequence). CDR3 length equals 12 residues. Trimming removed 6 bases from V and 9 bases from J, with 12 bases in between. The CDR3 coding sequence is TGTGCCAGCAGGCCTCTCGAAGCTGAGCAGTTCTTC. This translates into CASRPLEAEQFF.

V is TRBV28 and J is TRBJ1-1; D gene unclear. The germline V gene has CDR1 MDHEN and CDR2 SYDVKM. This CDR3 contains 15 residues. The ends were cut back, 5 bases at V and 0 bases at J, with 13 bases in the middle. The CDR3 DNA is TGTGCCAGCAGTACCCTAGGTCAGCTGAACACTGAAGCTTTCTTT. Encoded protein: CASSTLGQLNTEAFF.

The chain uses TRBV6-6 and TRBJ2-7, with a weak D call TRBD1 (7 bases). CDR3 size: 15 residues. V lost 2 bases and J lost 0, with 11 bases in between. Germline CDR1 reads MNHNY; CDR2 reads SVGAGI (reference sequence). CDR3 nucleotides: TGTGCCAGCAGTTACGGCGGGACAGCCTCCTACGAGCAGTACTTC. Translation: CASSYGGTASYEQYF.

This clone occurred once. The chain combines TRBV10-3 with TRBJ1-2, with TRBD1 identical over 8 bases. The J segment lost 3 bases and the V segment lost 4 bases, leaving 10 bases of the junction unmatched. Germline CDR1 ENHRY, CDR2 SYGVKD. This CDR3 spans 16 amino acids. The CDR3 protein is CAISAGASGQDYGYTF. Here the CDR3 DNA reads TGTGCCATCAGTGCAGGGGCATCGGGACAGGACTATGGCTACACCTTC.

The rearrangement links TRBV10-1 to TRBJ2-3, with TRBD2 matching 8 bases. CDR3 size: 15 residues. Germline trimming cut 6 bases from V and 2 bases from J; bases unmatched to any gene: 7. Germline assignment: CDR1 WNHNN and CDR2 SYGVQD (reference sequence). Here the CDR3 DNA reads TGCGCCAGCAGCGTCCGGGAGGGCCACACAGATACGCAGTATTTT. Protein sequence: CASSVREGHTDTQYF.

The rearrangement uses TRBV5-6 and TRBJ1-2; TRBD1 aligns across 7 bases. The V gene's germline CDR1 is SGHDT and CDR2 YYEEEE. The V and J ends lost 4 bases and 7 bases, in that order; junction bases with no gene match: 7. The CDR3 is 13 amino acids. In DNA form, the CDR3 reads TGTGCCAGCAGCCCTACAGGGGACCTTGGCTACACCTTC. Translated, it gives CASSPTGDLGYTF.

The V and J genes are TRBV10-2 and TRBJ2-1, with 12 bases matching TRBD2. Germline V CDR1 and CDR2: WSHSY, SAAADI. The CDR3 covers 15 residues. V lost 6 bases and J lost 5; bases outside the gene matches: 5. The DNA for the CDR3 is TGCGCCAGCAGGGATCTAGCGGGGGGGAACAATGAGCAGTTCTTC. This codes for CASRDLAGGNNEQFF.

The chain recombines TRBV6-4 with TRBJ2-2; TRBD2 matches 10 bases. Germline assignment: CDR1 MRHNA and CDR2 SNTAGT. After removal of 2 bases from V and 6 bases from J, the junction contained 3 bases not matched to a gene. The CDR3 loop spans 15 amino acids. CDR3 sequence reads: CASSDLAGVAGELFF. The CDR3 coding sequence is TGTGCCAGCAGTGACCTAGCGGGGGTAGCCGGGGAGCTGTTTTTT.

This chain links TRBV5-4 with TRBJ1-2; TRBD1 matches 10 bases. Germline-derived CDR1 and CDR2 are SGHNT and YYREEE (reference sequence). V lost 7 bases and J lost 1; bases outside the gene matches: 7. The CDR3 covers 15 residues. The CDR3: CASQDRGRINYGYTF. CDR3 in DNA: TGTGCCAGCCAGGACAGGGGGAGGATTAACTATGGCTACACCTTC. Variable domain in full (rest from reference TRBV5-4 and TRBJ1-2): ETGVTQSPTHLIKTRGQQVTLRCSSQSGHNTVSWYQQALGQGPQFIFQYYREEENGRGNFPPRFSGLQFPNYSSELNVNALELDDSALYLCASQDRGRINYGYTFGSGTRLTVV.

The J gene is TRBJ2-7, the V gene TRBV7-2, with TRBD2 matching over 10 bases. J lost 2 bases, V lost 5 bases, and 6 bases had no gene match. There are 15 residues in the CDR3. Per germline, CDR1 SGHTA and CDR2 FQGNSA. The CDR3 DNA follows: TGTGCCAGCAGCCCGAGGACTAGCGGCCCCTACGAGCAGTACTTC. Translation gives CASSPRTSGPYEQYF.

The CDR3: CASSNGLAGGPDTQYF. The CDR3, as DNA: TGTGCCAGCAGCAACGGACTAGCGGGGGGCCCAGATACGCAGTATTTT. This rearrangement joins TRBV9 to TRBJ2-3, with 14 bases identical to TRBD2. This CDR3 has 16 residues. Germline trimming cut 4 bases from V and 4 bases from J; bases unmatched to any gene: 5. The germline gives CDR1 SGDLS, CDR2 YYNGEE.

The V gene is TRBV28, the J gene TRBJ2-1, with 15 positions matching TRBD2. CDR1 MDHEN and CDR2 SYDVKM come from the germline V gene. V lost 6 bases to trimming and J lost 4 bases; unmatched junction nucleotides: 7. The CDR3 has 17 amino acids. CDR3 amino acids: CASRWTSGGASYNEQFF. CDR3 nucleotide sequence: TGTGCCAGCAGGTGGACTAGCGGGGGGGCGTCATACAATGAGCAGTTCTTC.

The V call is TRBV7-2, the J call TRBJ2-5, with TRBD1 matching 8 bases. After removal of 3 bases from V and 5 bases from J, the junction contained 2 bases not matched to a gene. The V gene's germline CDR1 is SGHTA and CDR2 FQGNSA. The CDR3 has 13 residues. The CDR3 loop is CASSLDRDETQYF. In DNA, the CDR3 is TGTGCCAGCAGCTTGGACAGGGATGAGACCCAGTACTTC.

The chain joins TRBV2 to TRBJ2-5; the D is unclear. The CDR3 consists of 14 residues. Deletions cut 3 bases from V and 5 bases from J, with 13 bases between. Per the germline V gene, CDR1 is SNHLY and CDR2 is FYNNEI. The CDR3 spells CASSDVQILETQYF. DNA for the CDR3: TGTGCCAGCAGTGATGTCCAGATCTTGGAGACCCAGTACTTC.